The rows below give T cell receptor beta chains drawn from one sample of a study of CD8 T cells in ankylosing spondylitis. Each CDR3 protein is one row after TCRdb ran MiXCR on the 5' RACE reads. In the table there are roughly 240,000 distinct CDR3 sequences, 8% to 9% of which are singletons. Sequences were obtained from blood, either unsorted or a sorted T cell fraction (not recorded which). These receptors were obtained from a female donor with ankylosing spondylitis or in good health (not recorded which). The CDR3 runs from the conserved cysteine through the conserved F or W. Fields, in order: clone size, V gene, J gene, D gene, CDR3 length, CDR3 protein, CDR3 DNA. A D gene is named only where the DNA matches it firmly. Clone size, where shown, is once, few, many, or a class for clones that have expanded.

clone size: few
V gene: TRBV4-2
J gene: TRBJ2-5
D gene: NA
CDR3 length: 14
CDR3 protein: CASSQDLAEETQYF
CDR3 DNA: TGTGCCAGCAGCCAAGATTTAGCGGAAGAGACCCAGTACTTC

clone size: many
V gene: TRBV10-3
J gene: TRBJ2-5
D gene: NA
CDR3 length: 17
CDR3 protein: CAISDSKDLRAQETQYF
CDR3 DNA: TGTGCCATCAGTGACTCCAAGGACCTAAGGGCACAAGAGACCCAGTACTTC

clone size: few
V gene: TRBV7-8
J gene: TRBJ2-3
D gene: NA
CDR3 length: 14
CDR3 protein: CASSLAENTDTQYF
CDR3 DNA: TGTGCCAGCAGCTTAGCCGAGAACACAGATACGCAGTATTTT

clone size: many
V gene: TRBV6-4
J gene: TRBJ1-1
D gene: NA
CDR3 length: 13
CDR3 protein: CASSSELGTEAFF
CDR3 DNA: TGTGCCAGCAGTTCAGAGTTGGGGACCGAAGCTTTCTTT

clone size: many
V gene: TRBV4-3
J gene: TRBJ2-7
D gene: NA
CDR3 length: 15
CDR3 protein: CASSQVPDSSYEQYF
CDR3 DNA: TGCGCCAGCAGCCAAGTTCCGGACAGCTCCTACGAGCAGTACTTC

clone size: many
V gene: TRBV15
J gene: TRBJ2-7
D gene: NA
CDR3 length: 17
CDR3 protein: CATSTSGGVQPSYEQYF
CDR3 DNA: TGTGCCACCAGCACTTCTGGAGGTGTCCAGCCCTCCTACGAGCAGTACTTC

clone size: many
V gene: TRBV6-1
J gene: TRBJ1-5
D gene: TRBD1
CDR3 length: 15
CDR3 protein: CASTLSRDSHQPQHF
CDR3 DNA: TGTGCCAGCACCCTGAGCCGGGACAGCCATCAGCCCCAGCATTTT

clone size: many
V gene: TRBV29-1
J gene: TRBJ1-1
D gene: NA
CDR3 length: 11
CDR3 protein: CSVVRNTEAFF
CDR3 DNA: TGCAGCGTTGTGCGGAACACTGAAGCTTTCTTT

clone size: many
V gene: TRBV12-3/TRBV12-4
J gene: TRBJ1-6
D gene: TRBD1
CDR3 length: 14
CDR3 protein: CASRRQGLGSPLHF
CDR3 DNA: TGTGCCAGCAGGAGACAGGGATTAGGTTCACCCCTCCACTTT

clone size: many
V gene: TRBV20-1
J gene: TRBJ1-5
D gene: TRBD1
CDR3 length: 14
CDR3 protein: CSARGQGEYQPQHF
CDR3 DNA: TGCAGTGCTCGGGGACAGGGCGAGTATCAGCCCCAGCATTTT

clone size: many
V gene: TRBV7-6
J gene: TRBJ2-1
D gene: TRBD2
CDR3 length: 13
CDR3 protein: CASSLGGRAEQFF
CDR3 DNA: TGTGCCAGCAGCTTAGGCGGGAGGGCAGAGCAGTTCTTC

clone size: many
V gene: TRBV6-5
J gene: TRBJ2-5
D gene: NA
CDR3 length: 12
CDR3 protein: CASRRGVETQYF
CDR3 DNA: TGTGCCAGCAGAAGAGGGGTAGAGACCCAGTACTTC

clone size: NA
V gene: TRBV4-3
J gene: TRBJ2-5
D gene: NA
CDR3 length: 16
CDR3 protein: CASSHGSPRSGETQYF
CDR3 DNA: TGCGCCAGCAGCCATGGGAGCCCGCGGTCAGGAGAGACCCAGTACTTC

clone size: many
V gene: TRBV7-2
J gene: TRBJ2-7
D gene: NA
CDR3 length: 13
CDR3 protein: CASSPEVSYEQYF
CDR3 DNA: TGTGCCAGCAGCCCAGAAGTGTCCTACGAGCAGTACTTC

clone size: many
V gene: TRBV25-1
J gene: TRBJ1-1
D gene: NA
CDR3 length: 12
CDR3 protein: CAREVGDTEAFF
CDR3 DNA: TGTGCCAGGGAAGTGGGGGACACTGAAGCTTTCTTT

clone size: few
V gene: TRBV24-1
J gene: TRBJ2-1
D gene: NA
CDR3 length: 17
CDR3 protein: CATSDSFGRSSYNEQFF
CDR3 DNA: TGTGCCACCAGTGATTCCTTCGGCCGCAGCTCCTACAATGAGCAGTTCTTC

clone size: many
V gene: TRBV7-6
J gene: TRBJ1-1
D gene: NA
CDR3 length: 18
CDR3 protein: CASSLRYKGFKENTEAFF
CDR3 DNA: TGTGCCAGCAGCTTAAGGTACAAGGGCTTTAAGGAGAACACTGAAGCTTTCTTT

clone size: many
V gene: TRBV3-1
J gene: TRBJ1-2
D gene: NA
CDR3 length: 14
CDR3 protein: CASSHEADRYGYTF
CDR3 DNA: TGTGCCAGCAGCCATGAGGCAGACCGCTATGGCTACACCTTC

clone size: few
V gene: TRBV15
J gene: TRBJ2-1
D gene: TRBD2
CDR3 length: 16
CDR3 protein: CATSRASGRYNNEQFF
CDR3 DNA: TGTGCCACCAGCAGAGCAAGCGGGAGGTACAACAATGAGCAGTTCTTC

clone size: few
V gene: TRBV7-9
J gene: TRBJ2-7
D gene: NA
CDR3 length: 13
CDR3 protein: CAVSLGPSYEQYF
CDR3 DNA: TGTGCCGTGTCCTTGGGACCATCGTACGAGCAGTACTTC

clone size: NA
V gene: TRBV12-3/TRBV12-4
J gene: TRBJ1-5
D gene: NA
CDR3 length: 13
CDR3 protein: CASSPQALQPQHF
CDR3 DNA: TGTGCCAGCAGTCCACAGGCGCTTCAGCCCCAGCATTTT

clone size: many
V gene: TRBV20-1
J gene: TRBJ2-5
D gene: NA
CDR3 length: 12
CDR3 protein: CSATPGPETQYF
CDR3 DNA: TGCAGTGCTACCCCAGGCCCAGAGACCCAGTACTTC

clone size: many
V gene: TRBV20-1
J gene: TRBJ2-5
D gene: TRBD1
CDR3 length: 15
CDR3 protein: CSARDAGQAEETQYF
CDR3 DNA: TGCAGTGCTAGAGATGCGGGACAGGCCGAAGAGACCCAGTACTTC

clone size: many
V gene: TRBV20-1
J gene: TRBJ2-7
D gene: NA
CDR3 length: 13
CDR3 protein: CSARRFSHYEQYF
CDR3 DNA: TGCAGTGCTAGAAGGTTCTCTCACTACGAGCAGTACTTC

clone size: many
V gene: TRBV3-1
J gene: TRBJ2-7
D gene: NA
CDR3 length: 14
CDR3 protein: CASSPGTPPYEQYF
CDR3 DNA: TGTGCCAGCAGCCCCGGGACACCTCCCTACGAGCAGTACTTC

clone size: many
V gene: TRBV29-1
J gene: TRBJ2-5
D gene: TRBD1
CDR3 length: 15
CDR3 protein: CSVEGDRAGQETQYF
CDR3 DNA: TGCAGCGTTGAAGGGGACAGGGCCGGCCAAGAGACCCAGTACTTC

clone size: many
V gene: TRBV3-1
J gene: TRBJ2-7
D gene: NA
CDR3 length: 14
CDR3 protein: CASSQDVGPYEQYF
CDR3 DNA: TGTGCCAGCAGCCAAGATGTTGGGCCCTACGAGCAGTACTTC

clone size: many
V gene: TRBV25-1
J gene: TRBJ1-5
D gene: NA
CDR3 length: 15
CDR3 protein: CASSETGLSNQPQHF
CDR3 DNA: TGTGCCAGCAGTGAAACAGGTCTTAGCAATCAGCCCCAGCATTTT

clone size: many
V gene: TRBV24-1
J gene: TRBJ2-1
D gene: NA
CDR3 length: 13
CDR3 protein: CATGARGRNEQFF
CDR3 DNA: TGTGCCACCGGGGCCAGGGGACGCAATGAGCAGTTCTTC

clone size: NA
V gene: TRBV7-7
J gene: TRBJ2-7
D gene: TRBD2
CDR3 length: 16
CDR3 protein: CASSLGLAGGSDEQYF
CDR3 DNA: TGTGCCAGCAGCTTGGGACTAGCGGGAGGGAGCGACGAGCAGTACTTC

clone size: many
V gene: TRBV12-3/TRBV12-4
J gene: TRBJ2-1
D gene: TRBD2
CDR3 length: 15
CDR3 protein: CASRGGTSSYNEQFF
CDR3 DNA: TGTGCCAGCAGGGGGGGGACTAGCTCCTACAATGAGCAGTTCTTC

clone size: many
V gene: TRBV3-1
J gene: TRBJ2-4
D gene: NA
CDR3 length: 16
CDR3 protein: CASSPRGAIAKNIQYF
CDR3 DNA: TGTGCCAGCAGCCCTCGGGGGGCTATAGCCAAAAACATTCAGTACTTC

clone size: NA
V gene: TRBV29-1
J gene: TRBJ2-7
D gene: NA
CDR3 length: 12
CDR3 protein: CSVEGRGGEQYF
CDR3 DNA: TGCAGCGTTGAAGGGAGGGGGGGGGAGCAGTACTTC

clone size: many
V gene: TRBV6-1
J gene: TRBJ1-6
D gene: TRBD1
CDR3 length: 15
CDR3 protein: CASRISTGGNSPLHF
CDR3 DNA: TGTGCCAGCCGAATTTCGACAGGGGGAAATTCACCCCTCCACTTT

clone size: many
V gene: TRBV29-1
J gene: TRBJ2-1
D gene: TRBD2
CDR3 length: 13
CDR3 protein: CSVGGRAHNEQFF
CDR3 DNA: TGCAGCGTGGGCGGGAGGGCCCACAATGAGCAGTTCTTC

clone size: many
V gene: TRBV20-1
J gene: TRBJ2-1
D gene: TRBD2
CDR3 length: 14
CDR3 protein: CSARWASGNNEQFF
CDR3 DNA: TGCAGTGCCAGGTGGGCTAGCGGGAACAATGAGCAGTTCTTC

clone size: many
V gene: TRBV28
J gene: TRBJ2-7
D gene: NA
CDR3 length: 18
CDR3 protein: CASRRDRATIKSSYEQYF
CDR3 DNA: TGTGCCAGCAGACGCGACCGGGCGACCATTAAAAGCTCCTACGAGCAGTACTTC

clone size: many
V gene: TRBV20-1
J gene: TRBJ2-1
D gene: NA
CDR3 length: 16
CDR3 protein: CSARDQRGLRGYEQFF
CDR3 DNA: TGCAGTGCTAGAGATCAACGGGGGTTAAGGGGCTATGAGCAGTTCTTC

clone size: many
V gene: TRBV29-1
J gene: TRBJ2-3
D gene: NA
CDR3 length: 11
CDR3 protein: CSVRALDTQYF
CDR3 DNA: TGCAGCGTTAGAGCATTGGATACGCAGTATTTT

clone size: many
V gene: TRBV7-3
J gene: TRBJ2-2
D gene: NA
CDR3 length: 14
CDR3 protein: CASSSNRVEGELFF
CDR3 DNA: TGTGCCAGCAGCTCCAACAGGGTCGAAGGGGAGCTGTTTTTT